The next 21 T cell receptor beta chains were all read from a single sample in a study of graft-versus-host responses after intestinal transplantation. No cognate antigen is known for these TCRs. The data were produced by immunoSEQ multiplex PCR, yet TCRdb's version contains in-frame clones alone and is incomplete. The table shows fewer than 120,000 clones, with over 85% occurring only once. The starting material was unstimulated CD8+ T cells sorted from spleen or lymph node cells, obtained before intestinal transplant. The receptors derive from a human donor who received an intestinal transplant.

The chain couples TRBV11-2 to TRBJ2-3; 8 positions match TRBD2. The CDR3 covers 15 residues. CDR1 SGHAT and CDR2 FQNNGV come from the germline V gene. V lost 1 base to trimming and J lost 1 base; unmatched junction nucleotides: 1. CDR3 in DNA: TGTGCCAGCAGCTTAGTGACTAGCGGCACAGATACGCAGTATTTT. Amino acids: CASSLVTSGTDTQYF.

The chain recombines TRBV27 with TRBJ2-1, with 9 bases that match TRBD2. Germline loops: CDR1 MNHEY, CDR2 SMNVEV (reference sequence). This CDR3 region has 15 residues. V was clipped by 6 bases and J by 4 bases; unmatched bases: 7. CDR3 residues: CASSRTSGPYNEQFF. The CDR3 DNA follows: TGTGCCAGCAGCCGCACTAGCGGGCCGTACAATGAGCAGTTCTTC.

This clone has just one count. The chain carries TRBV23-1 and TRBJ2-2; 10 bases are shared with TRBD2. TRBV23-1 is marked as an open reading frame, function uncertain. V lost 10 bases to trimming and J lost 6 bases; unmatched junction nucleotides: 32. CDR3 length: 22 amino acids. CDR3 amino acids: CATLEGGEIDSGRHPPPGELFF. The CDR3 DNA reads as TGCGCCACCCTAGAGGGAGGTGAAATAGATAGCGGGAGGCATCCGCCACCCGGGGAGCTGTTTTTT.

The chain is built from TRBV9 and TRBJ2-3; 8 bases align to TRBD2. V gave up 3 bases and J gave up 4 bases; unmatched junction bases: 7. The CDR3 loop spans 15 amino acids. Per germline, CDR1 SGDLS and CDR2 YYNGEE. DNA of the CDR3: TGTGCCAGCAGCGCCTCGGGGGGGGTAGCAGATACGCAGTATTTT. Its translation: CASSASGGVADTQYF.

This chain uses TRBV30 with TRBJ2-3; D is possibly TRBD1 (6 bases). V lost 2 bases and J 4 bases, leaving 10 bases between the germline ends. The length of the CDR3 is 13 residues. Germline V gene sequence: CDR1 GTSNPN, CDR2 SVGIG (reference sequence). DNA for the CDR3: TGTGCCTGGAGTATGGGGGCCTCAGATACGCAGTATTTT. Amino acids: CAWSMGASDTQYF.

The rearrangement uses TRBV18 and TRBJ2-1; D unresolved. Germline CDR1 and CDR2: KGHSH and LQKENI. The CDR3 spans 13 residues. V lost 0 bases and J lost 5, with 5 bases in between. The CDR3, as DNA: TGTGCCAGCTCACCACCACCGGACAATGAGCAGTTCTTC. The encoded protein is CASSPPPDNEQFF.

This clone was seen only once. The rearrangement uses TRBV28 and TRBJ2-1, with a tentative D call TRBD2 (6 bases). The CDR3 extends over 12 amino acids. Germline assignment: CDR1 MDHEN and CDR2 SYDVKM. The ends were cut back, 7 bases at V and 9 bases at J, with 13 bases in the middle. CDR3 residues: CASTTISGEQFF. The DNA of the CDR3 is TGTGCCAGCACCACTATTAGCGGTGAGCAGTTCTTC. The whole variable domain, filled in from reference TRBV28 and TRBJ2-1, reads DVKVTQSSRYLVKRTGEKVFLECVQDMDHENMFWYRQDPGLGLRLIYFSYDVKMKEKGDIPEGYSVSREKKERFSLILESASTNQTSMYLCASTTISGEQFFGPGTRLTVL.

The V gene is TRBV9, the J gene TRBJ2-1, with 10 bases aligning to TRBD2. Trimming removed 0 bases from V and 4 bases from J; junction bases left unmatched: 4. CDR1 is SGDLS, CDR2 YYNGEE, per germline. This CDR3 contains 16 residues. The CDR3 loop is CASSVASGSKYNEQFF. In DNA, the CDR3 is TGTGCCAGCAGCGTAGCTAGCGGGAGTAAGTACAATGAGCAGTTCTTC.

V and J are TRBV11-2 and TRBJ2-7; D unresolved. The germline CDR1 and CDR2 sequences are SGHAT and FQNNGV. CDR3 length: 14 residues. Trimming pared 1 base from V and 0 bases from J, leaving 7 bases between. The DNA for the CDR3 is TGTGCCAGCAGCTTAGTACAGCCCTCCTACGAGCAGTACTTC. This codes for CASSLVQPSYEQYF.

The chain couples TRBV18 to TRBJ1-1; TRBD1 matches at 7 bases. The CDR3 spans 13 residues. After removal of 3 bases from V and 4 bases from J, the junction contained 2 bases not matched to a gene. Looked up from germline, CDR1 is KGHSH and CDR2 is LQKENI. CDR3 nucleotides: TGTGCCAGCTCACCGACAGGGAGCACTGAAGCTTTCTTT. It encodes CASSPTGSTEAFF. Variable domain in full (rest from reference TRBV18 and TRBJ1-1): NAGVMQNPRHLVRRRGQEARLRCSPMKGHSHVYWYRQLPEEGLKFMVYLQKENIIDESGMPKERFSAEFPKEGPSILRIQQVVRGDSAAYFCASSPTGSTEAFFGQGTRLTVV.

The V and J genes are TRBV5-6 and TRBJ2-2; D unclear. V gave up 2 bases and J gave up 2 bases, with 10 bases separating them. The length of the CDR3 is 15 residues. CDR1 and CDR2 from the germline V gene are SGHDT and YYEEEE. CDR3 sequence: CASSLKRVNTGELFF. As DNA, the CDR3 is TGTGCCAGCAGCTTAAAAAGGGTCAACACCGGGGAGCTGTTTTTT.

The chain links TRBV12-5 to TRBJ1-5; D possibly corresponds to TRBD1 (6 bases). Germline loops: CDR1 LGHNT, CDR2 FRNRAP. Trimming took 3 bases from V and 4 from J, leaving 10 bases between them. The CDR3 is 14 residues long. The CDR3 reads CASGFSGQNQPQHF. In nucleotides, the CDR3 is TGTGCTAGTGGTTTCTCGGGACAAAATCAGCCCCAGCATTTT.

This clone was counted once. The gene calls are TRBV20-1 and TRBJ1-1, with D unresolved. Looked up from germline, CDR1 is DFQATT and CDR2 is SNEGSKA (reference sequence). V shed 4 bases and J shed 7 bases, with 10 bases lying between them. CDR3 length equals 11 residues. CDR3 sequence (DNA): TGCAGTGCTAAGAAGGTTGATGAAGCTTTCTTT. This sequence encodes CSAKKVDEAFF.

This clone has only a few counts. The chain couples TRBV4-1 to TRBJ2-7; D is ambiguous. Germline CDR1 reads MGHRA; CDR2 reads YSYEKL. Deletions cut 0 bases from V and 3 bases from J, with 12 bases between. The CDR3 has 15 amino acids. In DNA form, the CDR3 reads TGCGCCAGCAGCCAAGACGGTCTAGTGAGCTACGAGCAGTACTTC. Protein sequence: CASSQDGLVSYEQYF.

The CDR3 spells CATKTEPPTDTQYF. CDR3 DNA: TGTGCCACCAAAACGGAGCCACCAACAGATACGCAGTATTTT. V usage is TRBV6-5 and J usage is TRBJ2-3, with unresolved D. V was clipped by 10 bases and J by 3 bases, with 17 bases between them. CDR1 and CDR2 (germline): MNHEY, SVGAGI. CDR3 length: 14 amino acids.

The J gene is TRBJ2-3, the V gene TRBV2; 12 nucleotides match TRBD2. The CDR3 loop spans 15 amino acids. Losses at the gene ends were 6 bases for V and 4 bases for J; bases not matched to a gene: 5. Looked up from germline, CDR1 is SNHLY and CDR2 is FYNNEI. The CDR3 DNA reads as TGTGCCAGCAGCTTGACTAGCGGGAGAGCAGATACGCAGTATTTT. Protein sequence: CASSLTSGRADTQYF.

The gene calls are TRBV28 and TRBJ2-7; possibly TRBD2 for D (5 bases). Germline CDR1 reads MDHEN; CDR2 reads SYDVKM. V was shortened by 2 bases and J by 0 bases, with 11 bases between the two germline ends. This CDR3 is 15 amino acids long. In nucleotides, the CDR3 is TGTGCCAGCAGTTTAGGGGAGACTCTCTCCTACGAGCAGTACTTC. Its translation is CASSLGETLSYEQYF.

J is TRBJ2-3 and V is TRBV30; D is perhaps TRBD1 (6 bases). V gave up 5 bases and J gave up 0 bases, with 12 bases separating them. Germline CDR1 reads GTSNPN; CDR2 reads SVGIG (reference sequence). The CDR3 covers 14 residues. CDR3 loop: CAWAMTGSTDTQYF. DNA of the CDR3: TGTGCCTGGGCTATGACAGGAAGCACAGATACGCAGTATTTT.

The chain has TRBV19 and TRBJ1-1, with D unresolved. V gave up 11 bases and J gave up 1 base, with 11 bases separating them. CDR1 and CDR2 from the germline V gene are LNHDA and SQIVND (reference sequence). The CDR3 loop spans 12 amino acids. The DNA of the CDR3 is TGTGCCGTAAGAGAAGGGAACACTGAAGCTTTCTTT. Protein product: CAVREGNTEAFF.

V usage is TRBV21-1 and J usage is TRBJ1-2; the D call of TRBD1 is as the table states it, not checked on the DNA. TRBV21-1 is given as a pseudogene. The CDR3 is 15 amino acids. The CDR3 loop reads CASSKAPTGELGYTF. DNA for the CDR3: TGTGCCAGCAGCAAAGCTCCGACAGGCGAACTTGGCTACACCTTC.

J is TRBJ2-7 and V is TRBV9; 12 bases line up with TRBD1. J was trimmed by 5 bases and V by 0 bases; bases with no gene match: 3. The CDR3 runs 15 residues. Germline lookup yields CDR1 SGDLS and CDR2 YYNGEE. CDR3 DNA sequence: TGTGCCAGCAGCGTAGGTGGGACAGGGGGCGACGAGCAGTACTTC. This translates into CASSVGGTGGDEQYF.